Following are 19 T cell receptor beta chains from one sample sequenced in a study of cytomegalovirus exposure and HLA in healthy donors. 60 Vbeta and 13 Jbeta primers were used in PCR. The table came from immunoSEQ multiplex PCR; TCRdb's copy has only in-frame clones and leaves some out. Here the sample spans about 130,000 clones, 70% to 80% being singletons. Input material: PBMCs. Receptors were obtained from a man aged 25-45 years in good health and CMV-seronegative.

This chain links TRBV6-1 with TRBJ1-1; no firm D call. The V gene lost 2 bases and the J gene lost 1 base, with 5 bases spanning the gap. Germline-derived CDR1 and CDR2 are MNHNS and SASEGT. CDR3 size: 13 residues. The chain's CDR3 is CASSEFQNTEAFF. The CDR3 nucleotides are TGTGCCAGCAGTGAATTTCAGAACACTGAAGCTTTCTTT.

V and J are TRBV6-1 and TRBJ2-1; D ambiguous. The CDR3 has 14 residues. Germline V CDR1 and CDR2: MNHNS, SASEGT. V lost 2 bases and J lost 5, with 10 bases in between. The CDR3: CASSELETNNEQFF. The CDR3 nucleotides are TGTGCCAGCAGTGAATTGGAGACCAACAATGAGCAGTTCTTC.

The CDR3 bases are TGTGCCAGCAGTTACATTTCAGGGGGCGCCGACGGCTACACCTTC. It is translated as CASSYISGGADGYTF. The chain employs TRBV6-5 and TRBJ1-2, with 8 nucleotides matching TRBD1. The CDR3 sequence is 15 residues long. The germline V gene has CDR1 MNHEY and CDR2 SVGAGI. V shed 2 bases and J 8 bases; nucleotides not matched to a gene: 10.

The CDR3 sequence is CASSLLADQETQYF. The CDR3 nucleotides read TGTGCCAGCAGCCTACTAGCGGACCAAGAGACCCAGTACTTC. This chain uses TRBV4-2 with TRBJ2-5; TRBD2 matches at 8 bases. With V trimmed by 4 bases and J by 0 bases, 1 base remained unmatched. The CDR3 consists of 14 residues. Germline V lookup: CDR1 LGHNA, CDR2 YNFKEQ.

In nucleotides, the CDR3 is TGCGCCAGCAGCTTGACAGGGGGCGGAGAGACCCAGTACTTC. The encoded protein is CASSLTGGGETQYF. This chain connects TRBV5-1 to TRBJ2-5; TRBD1 agrees at 9 bases. Per germline, CDR1 SGHRS and CDR2 YFSETQ. The CDR3 sequence is 14 residues long. The trim removed 1 base at V and 4 bases at J, leaving 2 bases unmatched.

The J gene is TRBJ2-1, the V gene TRBV2; D is perhaps TRBD2 (7 bases). The germline CDR1 and CDR2 sequences are SNHLY and FYNNEI. V was shortened by 5 bases and J by 4 bases, with 12 bases between the two germline ends. CDR3 length: 14 amino acids. The CDR3 loop reads CASSSGRGYNEQFF. In DNA, the CDR3 is TGTGCCAGCAGTAGTGGGAGGGGGTACAATGAGCAGTTCTTC. The full variable domain, with the rest looked up from reference TRBV2 and TRBJ2-1, is EPEVTQTPSHQVTQMGQEVILRCVPISNHLYFYWYRQILGQKVEFLVSFYNNEISEKSEIFDDQFSVERPDGSNFTLKIRSTKLEDSAMYFCASSSGRGYNEQFFGPGTRLTVL.

The gene calls are TRBV18 and TRBJ2-1, with 7 bases fitting TRBD2. The CDR3 loop spans 16 amino acids. Trimming cost V 4 bases and J 0 bases; bases outside gene matches: 6. CDR1 is KGHSH and CDR2 is LQKENI in the germline V gene. The CDR3 reads CASSRPLASSYNEQFF. In DNA, the CDR3 is TGTGCCAGCTCACGACCACTAGCGAGCTCCTACAATGAGCAGTTCTTC.

The rearrangement joins TRBV11-3 to TRBJ2-1; possible D gene TRBD2, 5 bases. Between the trimmed V and J ends, which lost 1 base and 6 bases, there was a span of 13 bases. The germline CDR1 and CDR2 sequences are SGHNT and YENEEA. This CDR3 has 15 residues. The CDR3 is CASSLGSGFGNEQFF. In DNA form, the CDR3 reads TGTGCCAGCAGCTTAGGTTCGGGGTTTGGCAATGAGCAGTTCTTC.

The CDR3 spells CASSFFGTDGYTF. For the CDR3, the DNA is TGTGCCAGCAGTTTCTTCGGGACAGATGGCTACACCTTC. The chain combines TRBV28 with TRBJ1-2; 7 bases map to TRBD1. This CDR3 is built from 13 residues. Germline CDR1 reads MDHEN; CDR2 reads SYDVKM. V dropped 3 bases and J dropped 6; count of bases not matched to a gene: 4.

V and J are TRBV5-1 and TRBJ2-1; D remains unclear. Germline CDR1 reads SGHRS; CDR2 reads YFSETQ. V was shortened by 1 base and J by 4 bases, with 6 bases between the two germline ends. This CDR3 has 13 residues. The CDR3 region is CASSLNSYNEQFF. CDR3 in DNA: TGCGCCAGCAGCTTGAACAGTTACAATGAGCAGTTCTTC.

This chain connects TRBV5-5 to TRBJ2-1; unclear D gene. Trimming shortened V by 2 bases and J by 8 bases, and 11 bases separated the two germline ends. The CDR3 is 13 amino acids. The germline gives CDR1 SGHKS, CDR2 YYEKEE (reference sequence). The CDR3 loop is CASSFLVADEQFF. The CDR3 region has the DNA TGTGCCAGCAGCTTTCTAGTGGCAGATGAGCAGTTCTTC. Variable domain in full (rest from reference TRBV5-5 and TRBJ2-1): DAGVTQSPTHLIKTRGQQVTLRCSPISGHKSVSWYQQVLGQGPQFIFQYYEKEERGRGNFPDRFSARQFPNYSSELNVNALLLGDSALYLCASSFLVADEQFFGPGTRLTVL.

The gene calls are TRBV5-1 and TRBJ1-3, with 7 nucleotides matching TRBD1. CDR3 length: 16 amino acids. With V trimmed by 0 bases and J by 8 bases, 11 bases remained unmatched. The germline V gene encodes CDR1 SGHRS and CDR2 YFSETQ. CDR3 nucleotide sequence: TGCGCCAGCAGCTTGGGACAGGGCCGAGGTCATGACACCATATATTTT. Its translation: CASSLGQGRGHDTIYF.

This sequence joins TRBV5-6 and TRBJ1-2; TRBD1 matches at 10 bases. The germline V gene has CDR1 SGHDT and CDR2 YYEEEE. V lost 4 bases to trimming and J lost 5 bases; unmatched junction nucleotides: 8. This CDR3 spans 15 amino acids. CDR3 loop: CASSPTGTGDYGYTF. DNA for the CDR3: TGTGCCAGCAGCCCTACCGGGACAGGGGATTATGGCTACACCTTC.

This chain uses TRBV29-1 with TRBJ1-1; maybe TRBD1 (5 bases). The CDR3 sequence is 13 residues long. Germline assignment: CDR1 SQVTM and CDR2 ANQGSEA. Trimming removed 0 bases at V and 8 bases at J, with 13 bases between. CDR3 in amino acids: CSVEDGGGREAFF. The DNA for the CDR3 is TGCAGCGTTGAAGATGGCGGGGGGAGAGAAGCTTTCTTT. The whole variable domain, remainder taken from reference TRBV29-1 and TRBJ1-1, is SAVISQKPSRDICQRGTSLTIQCQVDSQVTMMFWYRQQPGQSLTLIATANQGSEATYESGFVIDKFPISRPNLTFSTLTVSNMSPEDSSIYLCSVEDGGGREAFFGQGTRLTVV.

V usage is TRBV11-1 and J usage is TRBJ2-7; possible D gene TRBD2, 5 bases. Germline assignment: CDR1 SGHAT and CDR2 FQDESV (reference sequence). V lost 1 base and J 6 bases, leaving 10 bases between the germline ends. This CDR3 has 13 amino acids. CDR3 region: CASSLGGVAEQYF. The CDR3 coding sequence is TGTGCCAGCAGCTTAGGGGGAGTAGCCGAGCAGTACTTC.

The chain links TRBV6-4 to TRBJ2-1; 10 bases align to TRBD1. CDR1 is MRHNA, CDR2 SNTAGT, per germline. V shed 3 bases and J 4 bases; nucleotides not matched to a gene: 3. This CDR3 comprises 15 residues. CDR3 protein: CASSERTGGYNEQFF. CDR3 coding DNA: TGTGCCAGCAGTGAGAGGACAGGGGGATACAATGAGCAGTTCTTC.

In its sample, this clone was seen once. The rearrangement uses TRBV5-4 and TRBJ2-7; tentative D call: TRBD2 (5 bases). Trimming took off 0 bases at V and 3 bases at J, with 10 bases between the two ends. Germline loops: CDR1 SGHNT, CDR2 YYREEE (reference sequence). This CDR3 is built from 14 residues. The CDR3 sequence is CASSLELGNYEQYF. The CDR3 DNA reads as TGTGCCAGCAGCTTGGAACTAGGGAACTACGAGCAGTACTTC. Variable domain in full (rest from reference TRBV5-4 and TRBJ2-7): ETGVTQSPTHLIKTRGQQVTLRCSSQSGHNTVSWYQQALGQGPQFIFQYYREEENGRGNFPPRFSGLQFPNYSSELNVNALELDDSALYLCASSLELGNYEQYFGPGTRLTVT.

The chain has TRBV5-4 and TRBJ2-1, with a tentative D call TRBD2 (7 bases). The CDR3 sequence is 13 residues long. The V and J ends lost 0 bases and 8 bases respectively, with 9 bases between them. Germline CDR1 reads SGHNT; CDR2 reads YYREEE (reference sequence). The CDR3 is CASSLGGGDEQFF. CDR3 coding DNA: TGTGCCAGCAGCTTGGGAGGGGGGGATGAGCAGTTCTTC.

The chain uses TRBV13 and TRBJ2-7, with 9 nucleotides matching TRBD1. V was pared by 5 bases and J by 8 bases, with 19 bases of the junction left unmatched. The CDR3 is 17 residues long. The V gene's germline CDR1 is PRHDT and CDR2 FYEKMQ (reference sequence). CDR3 sequence reads: CASSPTNRDRADPKQYF. The CDR3 coding sequence is TGTGCCAGCAGCCCAACTAACCGGGACAGGGCAGATCCGAAGCAGTACTTC.